The 7 T cell receptor beta chains in this list originate from one sample, sequenced in a study of T cell repertoires in aging, cancer and after chemotherapy. The template was genomic DNA from peripheral blood, not RNA. A mixed TRB-A/B primer pool amplified rearranged TRB by multiplex touch-down PCR. MiXCR was run by TCRdb on the multiplex PCR reads, yielding one entry per CDR3 protein. The repertoire holds thousands of distinct CDR3 sequences, with approximately 40% as singletons. The sample was blood. Source of these receptors: a human donor in good health.

V is TRBV27 and J is TRBJ2-1; 7 positions agree with TRBD2. The germline CDR1 and CDR2 sequences are MNHEY and SMNVEV (reference sequence). With 2 bases clipped from V and 2 bases from J, the junction kept 3 bases outside the gene matches. The CDR3 runs to 15 residues. The CDR3 DNA reads as TGTGCCAGCAGTTTAGAACTAGCGCCCTACAATGAGCAGTTCTTC. Its protein is CASSLELAPYNEQFF.

The chain's CDR3 is CATSDGHGGLTDTQYF. The CDR3 DNA reads as TGTGCCACCAGTGATGGACACGGGGGCCTCACAGATACGCAGTATTTT. J is TRBJ2-3 and V is TRBV24-1, with D perhaps given as TRBD1 or TRBD2 (6 bases each). V was cut by 3 bases and J by 2 bases, with 14 bases left in between. From germline, CDR1 is KGHDR and CDR2 SFDVKD. The CDR3 covers 16 residues.

This clonotype was seen a handful of times. The V gene is TRBV6-5, the J gene TRBJ2-3; D not certain. Looked up from germline, CDR1 is MNHEY and CDR2 is SVGAGI. The CDR3 length is 16 residues. The V gene lost 7 bases and the J gene lost 0 bases, with 17 bases spanning the gap. CDR3 in amino acids: CASKDLRSYSTDTQYF. CDR3 bases: TGTGCCAGCAAAGACCTCCGGTCCTATAGCACAGATACGCAGTATTTT.

This clonotype is labeled as medium-sized (0.01 to 0.1%). This sequence joins TRBV11-1 and TRBJ2-5; 16 nucleotides match TRBD2. CDR1 is SGHAT and CDR2 is FQDESV in the germline V gene (reference sequence). The CDR3 extends over 17 amino acids. Unmatched junction bases numbered 8, after V lost 6 bases and J lost 4 bases. In DNA form, the CDR3 reads TGTGCCAGCAGGTCCGGGACTAGCGGGGGGGCCCTAGAGACCCAGTACTTC. It specifies CASRSGTSGGALETQYF.

CDR3 nucleotides: TGTGCCAGCAGACTTGACAGGGAAGAGACCCAGTACTTC. Amino acids: CASRLDREETQYF. V gene TRBV5-5 combines with J gene TRBJ2-5; 7 bases match TRBD1. Germline V gene lookup returns CDR1 SGHKS and CDR2 YYEKEE (reference sequence). V was pared by 5 bases and J by 3 bases, with 4 bases of the junction left unmatched. This CDR3 has 13 amino acids.

This clonotype was counted only a few times. J is TRBJ2-7 and V is TRBV12-3 or TRBV12-4; 7 bases are a match to TRBD1. The trim removed 3 bases at V and 1 base at J, leaving 6 bases unmatched. CDR3 size: 15 residues. Here the CDR3 reads CASSLGPTGSYEQYF. The CDR3 nucleotides are TGTGCCAGCAGTTTGGGGCCGACAGGGTCCTACGAGCAGTACTTC.

This clonotype is labeled medium-sized (0.01 to 0.1%). This chain links TRBV11-1 with TRBJ2-1; D is unresolved. Germline CDR1 is SGHAT and CDR2 is FQDESV (reference sequence). Trimming stripped 5 bases from V and 9 bases from J, with 11 bases between. The CDR3 extends over 12 amino acids. This chain's CDR3 is CASSQRSPEQFF. The CDR3 region has the DNA TGTGCCAGCAGCCAGAGGAGCCCTGAGCAGTTCTTC.